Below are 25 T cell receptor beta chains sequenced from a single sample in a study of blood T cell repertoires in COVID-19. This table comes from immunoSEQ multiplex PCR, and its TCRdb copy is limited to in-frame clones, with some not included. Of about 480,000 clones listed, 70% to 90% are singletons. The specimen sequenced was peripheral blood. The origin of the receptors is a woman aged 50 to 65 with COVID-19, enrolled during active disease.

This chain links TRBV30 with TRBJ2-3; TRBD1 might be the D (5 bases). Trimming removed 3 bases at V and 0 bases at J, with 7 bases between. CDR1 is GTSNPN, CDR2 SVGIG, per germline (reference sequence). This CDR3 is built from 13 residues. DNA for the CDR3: TGTGCCTGGAGGGGGCGAAGCACAGATACGCAGTATTTT. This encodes CAWRGRSTDTQYF.

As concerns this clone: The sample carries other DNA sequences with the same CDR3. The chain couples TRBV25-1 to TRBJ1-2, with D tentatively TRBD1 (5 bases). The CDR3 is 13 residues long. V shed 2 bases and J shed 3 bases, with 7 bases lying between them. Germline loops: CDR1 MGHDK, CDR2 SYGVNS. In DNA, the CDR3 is TGTGCCAGCAGTGAACAGGGTCACTATGGCTACACCTTC. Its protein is CASSEQGHYGYTF.

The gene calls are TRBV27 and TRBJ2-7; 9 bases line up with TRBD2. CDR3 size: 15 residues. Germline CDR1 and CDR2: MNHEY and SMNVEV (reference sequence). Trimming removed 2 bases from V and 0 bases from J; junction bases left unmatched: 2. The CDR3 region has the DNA TGTGCCAGCAGTTTAACGGGACTAGCCTCCTACGAGCAGTACTTC. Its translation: CASSLTGLASYEQYF.

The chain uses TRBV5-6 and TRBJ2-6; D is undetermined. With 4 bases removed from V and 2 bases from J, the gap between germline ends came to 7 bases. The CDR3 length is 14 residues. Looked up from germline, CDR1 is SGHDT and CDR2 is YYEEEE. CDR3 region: CASSLSAGANVLTF. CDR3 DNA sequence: TGTGCCAGCAGCCTATCGGCTGGGGCCAACGTCCTGACTTTC. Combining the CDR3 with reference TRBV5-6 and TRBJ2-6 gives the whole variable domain DAGVTQSPTHLIKTRGQQVTLRCSPKSGHDTVSWYQQALGQGPQFIFQYYEEEERQRGNFPDRFSGHQFPNYSSELNVNALLLGDSALYLCASSLSAGANVLTFGAGSRLTVL.

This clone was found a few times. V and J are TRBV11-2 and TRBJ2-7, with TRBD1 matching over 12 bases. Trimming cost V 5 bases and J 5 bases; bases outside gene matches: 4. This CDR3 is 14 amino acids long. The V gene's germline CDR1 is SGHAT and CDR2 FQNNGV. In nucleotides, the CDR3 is TGTGCCAGCAGCGCGGGGACAGGGGGCCACGAGCAGTACTTC. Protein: CASSAGTGGHEQYF.

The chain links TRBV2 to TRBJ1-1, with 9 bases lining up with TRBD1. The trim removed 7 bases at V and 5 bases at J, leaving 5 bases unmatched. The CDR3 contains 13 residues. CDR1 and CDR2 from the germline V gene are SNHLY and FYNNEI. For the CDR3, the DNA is TGTGCCAGCACCGAAGGGACAGGGACTGAAGCTTTCTTT. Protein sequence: CASTEGTGTEAFF.

CDR3 DNA sequence: TGTGCCAGCAGCCGACAGGTCACCAACGGGGAGCTGTTTTTT. Protein: CASSRQVTNGELFF. The chain employs TRBV5-4 and TRBJ2-2, with D perhaps matching TRBD1 (6 bases). Germline-derived CDR1 and CDR2 are SGHNT and YYREEE (reference sequence). The V gene lost 4 bases and the J gene lost 7 bases, with 14 bases spanning the gap. CDR3 length: 14 amino acids.

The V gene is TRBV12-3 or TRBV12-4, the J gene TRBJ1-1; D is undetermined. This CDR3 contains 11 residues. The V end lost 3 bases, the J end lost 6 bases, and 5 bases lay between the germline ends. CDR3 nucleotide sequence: TGTGCCAGCAGTTTGTTAGCTGAAGCTTTCTTT. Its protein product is CASSLLAEAFF.

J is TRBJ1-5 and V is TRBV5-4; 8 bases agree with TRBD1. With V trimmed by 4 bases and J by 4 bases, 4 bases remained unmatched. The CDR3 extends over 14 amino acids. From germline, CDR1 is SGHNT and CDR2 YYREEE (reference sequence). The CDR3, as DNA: TGTGCCAGCAGCCCGGGACAGGAGAATCAGCCCCAGCATTTT. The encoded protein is CASSPGQENQPQHF.

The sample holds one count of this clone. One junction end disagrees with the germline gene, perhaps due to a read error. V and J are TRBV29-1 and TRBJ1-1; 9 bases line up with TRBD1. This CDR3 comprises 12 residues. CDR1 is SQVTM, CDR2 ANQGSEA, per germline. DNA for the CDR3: TGCAGCGTCGTCCGGGACAGGGACGTTTTGCCTTTT. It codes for CSVVRDRDVLPF.

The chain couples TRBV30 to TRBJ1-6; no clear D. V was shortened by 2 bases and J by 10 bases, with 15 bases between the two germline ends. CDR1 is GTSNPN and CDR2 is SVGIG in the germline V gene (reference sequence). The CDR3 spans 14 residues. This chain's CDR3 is CAWSPLGRESPLHF. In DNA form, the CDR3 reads TGTGCCTGGAGTCCTTTGGGTCGGGAGTCACCCCTCCACTTT.

CDR3 sequence (DNA): TGCAGCGTCCAAACCGGGACACGGGACACTGAAGCTTTCTTT. It encodes CSVQTGTRDTEAFF. The chain is built from TRBV29-1 and TRBJ1-1; D might be TRBD1 (6 bases). Looked up from germline, CDR1 is SQVTM and CDR2 is ANQGSEA. CDR3 length: 14 amino acids. Trimming pared 6 bases from V and 3 bases from J, leaving 17 bases between. Looking up the rest from reference TRBV29-1 and TRBJ1-1 gives the full variable domain: SAVISQKPSRDICQRGTSLTIQCQVDSQVTMMFWYRQQPGQSLTLIATANQGSEATYESGFVIDKFPISRPNLTFSTLTVSNMSPEDSSIYLCSVQTGTRDTEAFFGQGTRLTVV.

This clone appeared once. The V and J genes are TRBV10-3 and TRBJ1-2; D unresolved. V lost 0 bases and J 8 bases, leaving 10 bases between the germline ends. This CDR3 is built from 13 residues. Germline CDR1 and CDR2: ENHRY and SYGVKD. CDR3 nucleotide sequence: TGTGCCATCAGTGAGTCGTCGGGAGAGGGCTACACCTTC. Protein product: CAISESSGEGYTF.

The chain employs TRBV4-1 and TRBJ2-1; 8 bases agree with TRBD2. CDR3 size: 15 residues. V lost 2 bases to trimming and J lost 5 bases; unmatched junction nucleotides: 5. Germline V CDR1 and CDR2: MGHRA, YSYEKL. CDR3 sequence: CASSQLAGPDNEQFF. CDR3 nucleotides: TGCGCCAGCAGCCAATTAGCGGGGCCTGACAATGAGCAGTTCTTC.

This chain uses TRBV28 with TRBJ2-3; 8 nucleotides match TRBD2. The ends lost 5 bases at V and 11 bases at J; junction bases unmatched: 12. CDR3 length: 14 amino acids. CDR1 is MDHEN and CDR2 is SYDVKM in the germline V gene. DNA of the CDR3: TGTGCCAGCAGTAGCGGGACTAGAGTCCTGGTGCAGTATTTT. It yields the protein CASSSGTRVLVQYF.

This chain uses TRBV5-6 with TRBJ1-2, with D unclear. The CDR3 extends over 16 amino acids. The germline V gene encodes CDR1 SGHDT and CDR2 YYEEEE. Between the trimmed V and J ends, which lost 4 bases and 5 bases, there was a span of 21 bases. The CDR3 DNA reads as TGTGCCAGCAGCCTGACTAGAGGAGGAAGGAGATATGGCTACACCTTC. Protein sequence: CASSLTRGGRRYGYTF. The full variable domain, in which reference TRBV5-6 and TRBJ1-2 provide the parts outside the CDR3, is DAGVTQSPTHLIKTRGQQVTLRCSPKSGHDTVSWYQQALGQGPQFIFQYYEEEERQRGNFPDRFSGHQFPNYSSELNVNALLLGDSALYLCASSLTRGGRRYGYTFGSGTRLTVV.

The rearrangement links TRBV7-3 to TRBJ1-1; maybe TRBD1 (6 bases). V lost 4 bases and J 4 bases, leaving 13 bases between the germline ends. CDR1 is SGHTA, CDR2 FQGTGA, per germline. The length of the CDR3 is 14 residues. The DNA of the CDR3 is TGTGCCAGCAGCTCCTCAGGGGTGGCCACTGAAGCTTTCTTT. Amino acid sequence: CASSSSGVATEAFF.

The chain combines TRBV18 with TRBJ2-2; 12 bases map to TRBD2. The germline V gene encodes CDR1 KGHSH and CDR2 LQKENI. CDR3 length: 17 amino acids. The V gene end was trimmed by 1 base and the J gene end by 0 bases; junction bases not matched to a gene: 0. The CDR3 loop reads CASSPRTSGANTGELFF. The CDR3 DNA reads TGTGCCAGCTCACCACGGACTAGCGGGGCGAACACCGGGGAGCTGTTTTTT.

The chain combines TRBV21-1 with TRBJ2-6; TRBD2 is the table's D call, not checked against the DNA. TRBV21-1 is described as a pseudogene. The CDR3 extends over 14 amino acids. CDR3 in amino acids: CASPFFSGANVLTF. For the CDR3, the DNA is TGTGCCAGCCCCTTTTTCTCTGGGGCCAACGTCCTGACTTTC.

CDR3 in DNA: TGTGCCAGCTCACCAGTGGGACAGCCGTACGCCGGGGAGCTGTTTTTT. Translating gives CASSPVGQPYAGELFF. The chain combines TRBV18 with TRBJ2-2, with 7 bases identical to TRBD1. Germline CDR1 and CDR2: KGHSH and LQKENI. The CDR3 sequence is 16 residues long. Germline trimming cut 2 bases from V and 6 bases from J; bases unmatched to any gene: 9.

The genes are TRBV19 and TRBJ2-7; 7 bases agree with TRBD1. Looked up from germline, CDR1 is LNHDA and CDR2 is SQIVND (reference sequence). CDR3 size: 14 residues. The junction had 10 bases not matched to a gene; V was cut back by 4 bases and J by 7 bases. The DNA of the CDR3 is TGTGCCAGTAGTACCCGCGAAGGGGGCAGGGAGCAGTACTTC. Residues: CASSTREGGREQYF.

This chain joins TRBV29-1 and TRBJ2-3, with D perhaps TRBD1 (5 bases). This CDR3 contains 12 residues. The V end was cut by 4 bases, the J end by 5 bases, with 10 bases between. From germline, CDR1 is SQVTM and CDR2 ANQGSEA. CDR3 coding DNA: TGCAGCGTTGGGGGCGGAAGAGATACGCAGTATTTT. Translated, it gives CSVGGGRDTQYF.

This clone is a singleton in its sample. CDR3 loop: CAWSHYPEDTEAFF. Here the CDR3 DNA reads TGTGCCTGGAGCCACTACCCCGAGGACACTGAAGCTTTCTTT. The rearrangement uses TRBV30 and TRBJ1-1; D gene unclear. Trimming pared 3 bases from V and 3 bases from J, leaving 14 bases between. The CDR3 contains 14 residues. Germline V gene lookup returns CDR1 GTSNPN and CDR2 SVGIG (reference sequence).

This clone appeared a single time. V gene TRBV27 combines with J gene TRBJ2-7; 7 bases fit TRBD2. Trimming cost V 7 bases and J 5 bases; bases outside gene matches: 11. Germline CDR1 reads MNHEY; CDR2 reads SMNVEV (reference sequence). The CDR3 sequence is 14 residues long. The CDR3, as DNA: TGTGCCAGCAAAACTAGCGCCCTACGTGACGAGCAGTACTTC. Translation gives CASKTSALRDEQYF.

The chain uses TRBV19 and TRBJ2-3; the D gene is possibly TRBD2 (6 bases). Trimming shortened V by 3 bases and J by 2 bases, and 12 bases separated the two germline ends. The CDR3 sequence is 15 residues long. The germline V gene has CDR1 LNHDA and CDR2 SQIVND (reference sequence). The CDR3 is CASSMGDFYTDTQYF. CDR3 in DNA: TGTGCCAGTAGTATGGGGGACTTCTACACAGATACGCAGTATTTT.